This is a list of T cell receptor beta chains from one sample in a study of cytotoxic CD8 clonotypes in ibrutinib-treated CLL. Sequencing used immunoSEQ multiplex PCR; TCRdb keeps in-frame clones, though not all of them. The data show under 150,000 clones, under 95% seen once. The sample in question was PBMCs, obtained after 12 months of ibrutinib treatment. These receptors all stem from a human donor with chronic lymphocytic leukemia. CDR3s include the opening cysteine and the closing phenylalanine or tryptophan. D genes are given only for firm matches. Clone size, where shown, is once, few, many, or a class for clones that have expanded.

length: 13
V: TRBV6-6
D: -
J: TRBJ2-1
size: -
DNA: TGTGCCAGCAGTTACTCCAGGGTTGTAGAGCAGTTCTTC
CDR3: CASSYSRVVEQFF

length: 13
V: TRBV28
D: -
J: TRBJ1-2
size: -
DNA: TGTGCCAGCACAGGGACCGAGATATATGGCTACACCTTC
CDR3: CASTGTEIYGYTF

length: 13
V: TRBV18
D: -
J: TRBJ2-1
size: -
DNA: TGTGCCAGCTCGGCAGGACTCTACAATGAGCAGTTCTTC
CDR3: CASSAGLYNEQFF

length: 16
V: TRBV5-6
D: TRBD2
J: TRBJ2-5
size: -
DNA: TGTGCCAGCAGCTTGATGAGCGGGAGGGCCGTAGAGACCCAGTACTTC
CDR3: CASSLMSGRAVETQYF

length: 22
V: TRBV5-1
D: TRBD1
J: TRBJ1-4
size: -
DNA: TGCGCCAGCAGCTTGGTCCCGCTCCAGGCAGGGGGAGGTTATGGGACTAATGAAAAACTGTTTTTT
CDR3: CASSLVPLQAGGGYGTNEKLFF

length: 15
V: TRBV6-5
D: -
J: TRBJ1-2
size: -
DNA: TGTGCCAGCACCCTACCCACGACGGGGGAGGATGGCTACACCTTC
CDR3: CASTLPTTGEDGYTF

length: 15
V: TRBV19
D: TRBD1
J: TRBJ1-3
size: -
DNA: TGTGCCAGTAGTACTCCGACAGGGTCTGGAAACACCATATATTTT
CDR3: CASSTPTGSGNTIYF

length: 17
V: TRBV9
D: TRBD2
J: TRBJ2-3
size: -
DNA: TGTGCCAGCAGCCTAGCGGGAGGGCCAGATGAAACAGATACGCAGTATTTT
CDR3: CASSLAGGPDETDTQYF

length: 15
V: TRBV21-1
D: -
J: TRBJ2-7
size: -
DNA: TGTGCCAGCAGCCTTGCTAGCGGGAGGACCTACGAGCAGTACTTC
CDR3: CASSLASGRTYEQYF

length: 11
V: TRBV29-1
D: -
J: TRBJ1-1
size: few
DNA: TGCAGCGCGACAGGGAACACTGAAGCTTTCTTT
CDR3: CSATGNTEAFF

length: 13
V: TRBV19
D: -
J: TRBJ1-4
size: -
DNA: TGTGCCACCAGTCGATCAACTAATGAAAAACTGTTTTTT
CDR3: CATSRSTNEKLFF

length: 12
V: TRBV19
D: -
J: TRBJ1-4
size: -
DNA: TGTGCCGGACGCGGGGCGGATGAAAAACTGTTTTTT
CDR3: CAGRGADEKLFF

length: 14
V: TRBV9
D: -
J: TRBJ1-1
size: -
DNA: TGTGCCAGCAGCCCCCAGCGCTTAGACACTGAAGCTTTCTTT
CDR3: CASSPQRLDTEAFF

length: 14
V: TRBV10-3
D: -
J: TRBJ1-5
size: -
DNA: TGTGCCATCAGTAAGGGGCCCTCAGATCAGCCCCAGCATTTT
CDR3: CAISKGPSDQPQHF

length: 12
V: TRBV29-1
D: -
J: TRBJ1-1
size: -
DNA: TGCAGCACCTCCCAGGGTGGCACTGAAGCTTTCTTT
CDR3: CSTSQGGTEAFF

length: 13
V: TRBV19
D: TRBD1
J: TRBJ1-2
size: -
DNA: TGTGCCAGTAGCCGAGACAGGGGTAGTGGCTACACCTTC
CDR3: CASSRDRGSGYTF

length: 13
V: TRBV9
D: -
J: TRBJ1-5
size: -
DNA: TGTGCCAGCAGCCATAGCGCCTATCAGCCCCAGCATTTT
CDR3: CASSHSAYQPQHF

length: 13
V: TRBV30
D: -
J: TRBJ2-3
size: -
DNA: TGTGCTCGGAGGGGGACTAGCACAGATACGCAGTATTTT
CDR3: CARRGTSTDTQYF

length: 14
V: TRBV6-6
D: -
J: TRBJ2-5
size: -
DNA: TGTGCCAGCAGTTACCTGGGGAGCGGAGAGACCCAGTACTTC
CDR3: CASSYLGSGETQYF

length: 13
V: TRBV4-2
D: -
J: TRBJ2-1
size: -
DNA: TGTGCCAGCAGCCAAAGGCTGGTCAATGAGCAGTTCTTC
CDR3: CASSQRLVNEQFF

length: 15
V: TRBV25-1
D: -
J: TRBJ2-7
size: -
DNA: TGTGCCAGCAGTGACCTCGGGAGCGGATTCCCCGAGCAGTACTTC
CDR3: CASSDLGSGFPEQYF

length: 12
V: TRBV11-3
D: -
J: TRBJ2-5
size: -
DNA: TGTGCCAGCAGCTCGGAGGGGGAGACCCAGTACTTC
CDR3: CASSSEGETQYF

length: 14
V: TRBV19
D: -
J: TRBJ1-4
size: -
DNA: TGTGCCAGCACAAGGACAGCTACTAATGAAAAACTGTTTTTT
CDR3: CASTRTATNEKLFF

length: 14
V: TRBV6-1
D: TRBD1
J: TRBJ1-2
size: once
DNA: TGTGCCAGCGCGGGGACTGCAGGGGGCGATGGCTACACCTTC
CDR3: CASAGTAGGDGYTF

length: 15
V: TRBV19
D: TRBD1
J: TRBJ2-5
size: -
DNA: TGTGCCAGTGGAACCCAGGGGGCGCGGCAAGAGACCCAGTACTTC
CDR3: CASGTQGARQETQYF

length: 12
V: TRBV6-6
D: -
J: TRBJ1-1
size: -
DNA: TGTGCCAGCAGCTCGAGGGACACTGAAGCTTTCTTT
CDR3: CASSSRDTEAFF

length: 14
V: TRBV7-9
D: -
J: TRBJ2-5
size: few
DNA: TGTGCCAGCCTGACCTTTGGACACCAAGAGACCCAGTACTTC
CDR3: CASLTFGHQETQYF

length: 13
V: TRBV18
D: TRBD1
J: TRBJ1-1
size: -
DNA: TGTGCCAGCTCACCGTCAGGGGGTCCGTTTGGTTTCTTT
CDR3: CASSPSGGPFGFF

length: 13
V: TRBV28
D: -
J: TRBJ2-7
size: -
DNA: TGTGCCAGCAGTTTACAGCAGTCCTACGAGCAGTACTTC
CDR3: CASSLQQSYEQYF

length: 12
V: TRBV10-3
D: -
J: TRBJ2-7
size: -
DNA: TGTGCCATCAGCGCCAGCTCCTACGAGCAGTACTTC
CDR3: CAISASSYEQYF

length: 14
V: TRBV11-3
D: -
J: TRBJ1-1
size: -
DNA: TGTGCCAGCAGCTTAGTCGGCGAGAACACTGAAGCTTTCTTT
CDR3: CASSLVGENTEAFF

length: 15
V: TRBV7-6
D: TRBD1
J: TRBJ1-1
size: -
DNA: TGTGCCAGCAGCCAACGACAGGGTGGAAACACTGAAGCTTTCTTT
CDR3: CASSQRQGGNTEAFF

length: 15
V: TRBV5-1
D: TRBD2
J: TRBJ2-5
size: -
DNA: TGCGCCAGCAGCTCCGGGACTACCAGTCCAGAGACCCAGTACTTC
CDR3: CASSSGTTSPETQYF

length: 13
V: TRBV19
D: TRBD2
J: TRBJ2-7
size: few
DNA: TGTGCCAGTAGTTTGCGGGAGGGTTACGAGCAGTACTTC
CDR3: CASSLREGYEQYF

length: 17
V: TRBV4-3
D: TRBD2
J: TRBJ2-1
size: -
DNA: TGCGCCAGCAGCCAAGAAAGGGCTAGCGGGAGCCTTGTCCGGCAGTTCTTC
CDR3: CASSQERASGSLVRQFF

length: 16
V: TRBV11-3
D: TRBD2
J: TRBJ2-1
size: -
DNA: TGTGCCAGCAGTCCAAGACTAGCGGGGGCCTACAATGAGCAGTTCTTC
CDR3: CASSPRLAGAYNEQFF

length: 14
V: TRBV9
D: TRBD2
J: TRBJ2-3
size: -
DNA: TGTGCCAGCAGCGTAGCCAGCGGGGGGGATACGCAGTATTTT
CDR3: CASSVASGGDTQYF

length: 15
V: TRBV6-1
D: -
J: TRBJ1-3
size: -
DNA: TGTGCCAGCAGTGAAGCGGACCAGGGGGGAAACACCATATATTTT
CDR3: CASSEADQGGNTIYF

length: 15
V: TRBV19
D: -
J: TRBJ2-5
size: -
DNA: TGTGCCAGCCGACAGGGAGGCCCCTACCAAGAGACCCAGTACTTC
CDR3: CASRQGGPYQETQYF

length: 13
V: TRBV5-6
D: -
J: TRBJ2-5
size: -
DNA: TGTGCCAGCAGCTTGGCGGAAGTATGGACCCAGTACTTC
CDR3: CASSLAEVWTQYF

length: 12
V: TRBV7-8
D: -
J: TRBJ2-3
size: -
DNA: TGTGCCAGCAGCTTAAAAGGGGATACGCAGTATTTT
CDR3: CASSLKGDTQYF

length: 13
V: TRBV18
D: -
J: TRBJ2-5
size: -
DNA: TGTGCCAGCTCACCACAGGGGAAAGAGACCCAGTACTTC
CDR3: CASSPQGKETQYF

length: 15
V: TRBV5-4
D: TRBD1
J: TRBJ2-7
size: -
DNA: TGTGCCAGCAGCTCACCAGACAGGGGGCTCTACGAGCAGTACTTC
CDR3: CASSSPDRGLYEQYF

length: 15
V: TRBV28
D: -
J: TRBJ1-1
size: -
DNA: TGTGCCAGCACCCCCCACGGGGCAGTCGGGGGTGAAGCTTTCTTT
CDR3: CASTPHGAVGGEAFF

length: 14
V: TRBV25-1
D: -
J: TRBJ2-3
size: -
DNA: TGTGCCAGCAGTGAAAGGGTCGCCACAGATACGCAGTATTTT
CDR3: CASSERVATDTQYF

length: 17
V: TRBV4-3
D: TRBD2
J: TRBJ2-2
size: -
DNA: TGCGCCAGCAGCCAAGATAGGGGACTAGGGAACACCGGGGAGCTGTTTTTT
CDR3: CASSQDRGLGNTGELFF

length: 17
V: TRBV2
D: -
J: TRBJ2-6
size: -
DNA: TGTGCCAGCAGTGAATTTAGGTTACTCCCTGGGGCCAACGTCCTGACTTTC
CDR3: CASSEFRLLPGANVLTF

length: 16
V: TRBV27
D: TRBD2
J: TRBJ2-2
size: -
DNA: TGTGCCGCCGCCGGGACTAGCGGGAAGACAGCCGGGGAGCTGTTTTTT
CDR3: CAAAGTSGKTAGELFF

length: 15
V: TRBV28
D: TRBD1
J: TRBJ2-7
size: -
DNA: TGTGCCAGCAGTTCCGTTGACAGGGTACCCTACGAGCAGTACTTC
CDR3: CASSSVDRVPYEQYF

length: 18
V: TRBV18
D: -
J: TRBJ1-5
size: -
DNA: TGTGCCAGCTCACCAATCTCCCTGGGGGGGCCGGGGAATCAGCCCCAGCATTTT
CDR3: CASSPISLGGPGNQPQHF

length: 16
V: TRBV19
D: TRBD2
J: TRBJ2-1
size: once
DNA: TGTGCCAGTAGTACACTAGCGGGAGGCTCCTACAATGAGCAGTTCTTC
CDR3: CASSTLAGGSYNEQFF

length: 15
V: TRBV18
D: TRBD1
J: TRBJ1-5
size: -
DNA: TGTGCCAGCTCACCAGGGGAGGGGGCCCATCAGCCCCAGCATTTT
CDR3: CASSPGEGAHQPQHF

length: 16
V: TRBV10-1
D: -
J: TRBJ2-7
size: -
DNA: TGCGCCAGCAGTGACAGCTCCGGGGGCTCTAACTACGAGCAGTACTTC
CDR3: CASSDSSGGSNYEQYF

length: 13
V: TRBV7-2
D: TRBD1
J: TRBJ2-3
size: -
DNA: TGTGCCAGCAGCCCTACAGGGGCAGATACGCAGTATTTT
CDR3: CASSPTGADTQYF

length: 15
V: TRBV5-1
D: TRBD1
J: TRBJ2-2
size: -
DNA: TGCGCCAGCAGCACCACAGGGGGCAGCGCCGGGGAGCTGTTTTTT
CDR3: CASSTTGGSAGELFF

length: 13
V: TRBV7-8
D: -
J: TRBJ1-1
size: -
DNA: TGTGCCAGCAGCATTGGGCCTGACACTGAAGCTTTCTTT
CDR3: CASSIGPDTEAFF

length: 13
V: TRBV29-1
D: -
J: TRBJ2-5
size: -
DNA: TGCAGCGTCCCCTCTCCCTTAGCGGCGACCCAGTACTTC
CDR3: CSVPSPLAATQYF

length: 15
V: TRBV5-8
D: -
J: TRBJ1-5
size: -
DNA: TGTGCCAGCAGCTTAACACCGTATAGCAATCAGCCCCAGCATTTT
CDR3: CASSLTPYSNQPQHF